The rows below give T cell receptor beta chains drawn from one sample of a study of blood T cell repertoires in COVID-19. The data were produced by immunoSEQ multiplex PCR, yet TCRdb's version contains in-frame clones alone and is incomplete. The top ten clones hold around 5.2% of a sample with more than 60,000 clones, nearly 90% of them seen once. Sequenced: peripheral blood. Receptor source: a woman between 45 and 65 years old with active COVID-19. The CDR3 runs from the conserved cysteine through the conserved F or W. A D gene is named only where the DNA matches it firmly. Clone sizes are given selectively: once, few, many, or a class where the clone is expanded.

TRBV2	TRBD1	.	14	TRBJ2-2	TGTGCCAGCAGTGGGACAGGCGGGACCGGGGAGCTGTTTTTT	CASSGTGGTGELFF
TRBV5-1	TRBD1	.	16	TRBJ1-3	TGCGCCAGCAGCTTGGGCAGGGGGCGAATAGGAAACACCATATATTTT	CASSLGRGRIGNTIYF
TRBV10-3	.	.	16	TRBJ2-5	TGTGCCATCAGTGATTCCAGCGGATCGACCGAAGAGACCCAGTACTTC	CAISDSSGSTEETQYF
TRBV6-5	.	.	14	TRBJ1-2	TGTGCCAGCAGTTACTCGGACAGAGGCTCTGGCTACACCTTC	CASSYSDRGSGYTF
TRBV7-9	.	.	14	TRBJ1-6	TGTGCCAGCAGCTTAGACCAGGGAGGGTCACCCCTCCACTTT	CASSLDQGGSPLHF
TRBV27	TRBD2	.	15	TRBJ2-2	TGTGCCAGCAGGGTAGCGGGAGGTAGGACCGGGGAGCTGTTTTTT	CASRVAGGRTGELFF
TRBV4-1	.	.	15	TRBJ1-4	TGCGCCAGCGGTTCCGAGGGTGCAACTAATGAAAAACTGTTTTTT	CASGSEGATNEKLFF
TRBV30	TRBD1	.	14	TRBJ1-6	TGTGCCTGGAGTGTAACAGGGGTGAATTCACCCCTCCACTTT	CAWSVTGVNSPLHF
TRBV7-8	.	.	16	TRBJ2-5	TGTGCCAGCAGCCGGGGAGGGGGAGGGCCGGCGGAGACCCAGTACTTC	CASSRGGGGPAETQYF
TRBV28	.	.	14	TRBJ2-1	TGTGCCAGCAGTCCGTGGACAGACTACAATGAGCAGTTCTTC	CASSPWTDYNEQFF
TRBV18	.	.	14	TRBJ1-5	TGTGCCAGCTCACCCGGGTGGGGCAATCAGCCCCAGCATTTT	CASSPGWGNQPQHF
TRBV9	.	.	15	TRBJ1-5	TGTGCCAGCAGCCCGAGGGCCTCCGGCAATCAGCCCCAGCATTTT	CASSPRASGNQPQHF
TRBV11-2	.	few	15	TRBJ1-6	TGTGCCAGCAGCCCTCCGGGCTCCTATAATTCACCCCTCCACTTT	CASSPPGSYNSPLHF
TRBV19	.	.	12	TRBJ2-1	TGTGCCAGTAGTCCCGGGTTCAATGAGCAGTTCTTC	CASSPGFNEQFF
TRBV15	TRBD1	once	16	TRBJ1-2	TGTGCCACCAGCAGGAACTTGGGACAGGGTAACTATGGCTACACCTTC	CATSRNLGQGNYGYTF
TRBV3-1/TRBV3-2	TRBD1	.	14	TRBJ1-3	TGTGCCAGCAGCCAAGACACAGGGGCGGGCACCATATATTTT	CASSQDTGAGTIYF
TRBV10-1	TRBD2	.	14	TRBJ2-1	TGCGCCAGCAGTGCACTACGGGAGGCACGGGAGCAGTTCTTC	CASSALREAREQFF
TRBV2	TRBD1	once	16	TRBJ2-5	TGTGCCAGCAGTCCGACCGACAGGGGTTGGCAAGAGACCCAGTACTTC	CASSPTDRGWQETQYF
TRBV4-1	.	.	16	TRBJ2-7	TGCGCCAGCAGCCAAGGGGGAATGGTCAGGGCCTACGAGCAGTACTTC	CASSQGGMVRAYEQYF
TRBV18	.	.	15	TRBJ2-3	TGTGCCAGCTCACCAGCGGGAAAGGTTTCAGATACGCAGTATTTT	CASSPAGKVSDTQYF
TRBV3-1/TRBV3-2	TRBD2	.	15	TRBJ2-1	TGTGCCAGCAGCCAAGGGACGGGAGGCTACAATGAGCAGTTCTTC	CASSQGTGGYNEQFF
TRBV19	TRBD2	few	15	TRBJ2-3	TGTGCCAGTAGTTTCAGAGCGGGGTACACAGATACGCAGTATTTT	CASSFRAGYTDTQYF
TRBV3-1/TRBV3-2	.	.	13	TRBJ2-7	TGTGCCAGCAGCCTAAGGGGGGGAACCGAGCAGTACTTC	CASSLRGGTEQYF
TRBV27	.	.	16	TRBJ2-3	TGTGCCAGCAGTCCACGACAGCAAGGGTTCACAGATACGCAGTATTTT	CASSPRQQGFTDTQYF
TRBV6-5	.	.	13	TRBJ1-2	TGTGCCAGCAGTTACTCGAACCAGTATGGCTACACCTTC	CASSYSNQYGYTF
TRBV28	TRBD2	.	18	TRBJ2-3	TGTGCCAGCAGCCTCCAACCCGGACTAGCGGGTAGCACAGATACGCAGTATTTT	CASSLQPGLAGSTDTQYF
TRBV6-5	.	.	14	TRBJ1-4	TGTGCCAGCAATCCATCCGGGGTGGCTGAAAAACTGTTTTTT	CASNPSGVAEKLFF
TRBV19	.	.	13	TRBJ1-1	TGTGCCAGTAGTACGTTCAGGGATCTTGAAGCTTTCTTT	CASSTFRDLEAFF
TRBV6-5	.	.	12	TRBJ1-1	TGTGCCATTCCAAACATGAACACTGAAGCTTTCTTT	CAIPNMNTEAFF
TRBV9	.	.	16	TRBJ2-3	TGTGCCAGCAGCGTAGATCGGAGACAGGACACAGATACGCAGTATTTT	CASSVDRRQDTDTQYF
TRBV3-1/TRBV3-2	.	.	18	TRBJ2-5	TGTGCCAGCAGCCCGGAGCCTGGCCCCCAACCATCGAAAGAGACCCAGTACTTC	CASSPEPGPQPSKETQYF
TRBV27	.	.	14	TRBJ1-2	TGTGCCAGCAGTTTCGGGGGAGGGGTAGAGGGCTACACCTTC	CASSFGGGVEGYTF
TRBV7-9	TRBD1	few	14	TRBJ2-7	TGTGCCAGCAGCGGGGGACAGGGGTATATCGAGCAGTACTTC	CASSGGQGYIEQYF
TRBV27	.	.	14	TRBJ2-4	TGTGCCAGCGCCGGGATGTGGGAAAAAAACATTCAGTACTTC	CASAGMWEKNIQYF
TRBV28	TRBD1	.	15	TRBJ1-1	TGTGCCAGCAGTCCCCAAAGACAGGGGTCCACTGAAGCTTTCTTT	CASSPQRQGSTEAFF
TRBV10-1	.	.	12	TRBJ1-1	TGCGCCAGCAGTGGCGGCAACACTGAAGCTTTCTTT	CASSGGNTEAFF
TRBV5-6	.	.	16	TRBJ2-7	TGTGCCAGCAGCCTCGGGCCGGGGGACTCGGGCTACGAGCAGTACTTC	CASSLGPGDSGYEQYF
TRBV11-3	.	.	12	TRBJ2-7	TGTGCCAGCAGCTTTGGGAGGAGGGAGCAGTACTTC	CASSFGRREQYF
TRBV6-5	.	.	14	TRBJ2-6	TGTGCCAGCAGGACCAGGGTTGGGGCCAACGTCCTGACTTTC	CASRTRVGANVLTF
TRBV9	TRBD1	.	16	TRBJ2-4	TGTGCCAGCAGCGCCGAGACAGGGGGGGCCAAAAACATTCAGTACTTC	CASSAETGGAKNIQYF
TRBV2	TRBD1	.	14	TRBJ1-2	TGTGCCAGCAGTCTGGGACAGAGAGACTATGGCTACACCTTC	CASSLGQRDYGYTF
TRBV7-2	TRBD1	once	13	TRBJ1-2	TGTGCCAGCAGCCCACGGACAGGGGAAGGCTACACCTTC	CASSPRTGEGYTF
TRBV7-9	TRBD2	.	18	TRBJ2-2	TGTGCCAGCAGCTCCCGACTAGCGGGAGTCTGGGACACCGGGGAGCTGTTTTTT	CASSSRLAGVWDTGELFF
TRBV7-9	TRBD2	.	13	TRBJ2-1	TGTGCCAGCAGCCGGGGACTATCAAATGAGCAGTTCTTC	CASSRGLSNEQFF
TRBV7-9	TRBD1	few	15	TRBJ2-1	TGTGCCAGCAGCGCAGAACAGGGGGCGAGAAATGAGCAGTTCTTC	CASSAEQGARNEQFF
TRBV21-1	.	.	20	TRBJ2-3	TGTGCCAGCAGCAAAGCCCTGTCGACTAGCGGGAAATACGGCGCAGATACGCAGTATTTT	CASSKALSTSGKYGADTQYF
TRBV13	.	.	11	TRBJ2-5	TGTGCCAGCAGTTACGGGGAGACCCAGTACTTC	CASSYGETQYF